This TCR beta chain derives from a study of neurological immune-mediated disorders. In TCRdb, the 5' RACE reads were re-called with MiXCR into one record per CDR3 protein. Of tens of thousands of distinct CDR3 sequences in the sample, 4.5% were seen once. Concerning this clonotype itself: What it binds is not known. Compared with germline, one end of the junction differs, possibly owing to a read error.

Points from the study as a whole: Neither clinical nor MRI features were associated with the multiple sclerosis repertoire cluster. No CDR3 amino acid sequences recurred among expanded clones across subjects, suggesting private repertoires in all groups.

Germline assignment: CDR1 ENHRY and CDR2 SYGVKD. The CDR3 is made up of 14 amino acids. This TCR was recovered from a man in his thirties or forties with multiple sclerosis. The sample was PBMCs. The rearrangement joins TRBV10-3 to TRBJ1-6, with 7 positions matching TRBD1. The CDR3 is CAIRPGTANSPLHF. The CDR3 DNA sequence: TGTGCCATCAGACCCGGGACAGCTAATTCCCCCCTCCACTTT.